Following are 14 T cell receptor beta chains from one sample sequenced in a study of cytomegalovirus exposure and HLA in healthy donors. This PCR relied on a set of 60 Vbeta primers and 13 Jbeta primers. The method was immunoSEQ multiplex PCR; TCRdb's version includes in-frame clones alone and lacks a portion of them. The top ten hold more than 4.5% of the sample, which has 85,000 to 130,000 clones, about 75% seen once. Sequenced input: PBMCs. The receptors shown here come from a woman between 18 and 29 years old in good health and CMV-seropositive.

The chain recombines TRBV4-3 with TRBJ1-5, with D possibly matching TRBD1 (5 bases). The CDR3 runs 15 residues. Germline CDR1 reads LGHNA; CDR2 reads YSLEER. Deletions cut 4 bases from V and 3 bases from J, with 13 bases between. The CDR3 DNA follows: TGCGCCAGCAGCCTGATTTTTGGGGCCAATCAGCCCCAGCATTTT. Protein sequence: CASSLIFGANQPQHF.

V and J are TRBV4-1 and TRBJ2-7, with D hard to call. Trimming removed 3 bases from V and 3 bases from J, with 21 bases in between. This CDR3 is 17 amino acids long. Germline V gene sequence: CDR1 MGHRA, CDR2 YSYEKL. The CDR3 nucleotides are TGCGCCAGCAGCCACCAAGATATGGTTCCATCGGGCTACGAGCAGTACTTC. This encodes CASSHQDMVPSGYEQYF.

This clone was seen more than once but under ten times. V gene TRBV7-6 combines with J gene TRBJ2-3, with 9 bases matching TRBD1. V lost 6 bases, J lost 1 base, and 5 bases stayed unmatched. The CDR3 has 15 residues. Germline CDR1 SGHVS, CDR2 FNYEAQ. The CDR3 bases are TGTGCCAGCAGTCCTAGGACAGGGGGCACAGATACGCAGTATTTT. Translating gives CASSPRTGGTDTQYF. Combining the CDR3 with reference TRBV7-6 and TRBJ2-3 gives the whole variable domain GAGVSQSPRYKVTKRGQDVALRCDPISGHVSLYWYRQALGQGPEFLTYFNYEAQQDKSGLPNDRFSAERPEGSISTLTIQRTEQRDSAMYRCASSPRTGGTDTQYFGPGTRLTVL.

V and J are TRBV4-1 and TRBJ2-7; 9 bases line up with TRBD2. Trimming took 1 base from V and 2 from J; bases not matched to a gene: 9. From germline, CDR1 is MGHRA and CDR2 YSYEKL. This CDR3 region has 17 residues. The CDR3 DNA follows: TGCGCCAGCAGCCAAGGGCTAGCGGGAAGGACACCCTACGAGCAGTACTTC. This sequence encodes CASSQGLAGRTPYEQYF.

The chain combines TRBV4-3 with TRBJ2-7; no clear D. V was trimmed by 1 base and J by 6 bases, leaving 10 bases between them. The CDR3 is 13 residues long. CDR1 is LGHNA and CDR2 is YSLEER in the germline V gene. This CDR3 is CASSQVNEAEQYF. CDR3 bases: TGCGCCAGCAGCCAAGTGAATGAGGCCGAGCAGTACTTC.

V is TRBV5-4 and J is TRBJ2-5; TRBD1 aligns across 7 bases. The germline V gene has CDR1 SGHNT and CDR2 YYREEE (reference sequence). This CDR3 is built from 14 residues. Losses at the gene ends were 4 bases for V and 2 bases for J; bases not matched to a gene: 5. CDR3 residues: CASSIRDSQETQYF. CDR3 nucleotide sequence: TGTGCCAGCAGCATCCGGGACAGTCAAGAGACCCAGTACTTC.

V is TRBV25-1 and J is TRBJ1-1, with D perhaps TRBD1 (5 bases). Germline V gene lookup returns CDR1 MGHDK and CDR2 SYGVNS. The ends were cut back, 8 bases at V and 8 bases at J, with 12 bases in the middle. This CDR3 contains 11 residues. CDR3 sequence reads: CASGSRTEAFF. DNA for the CDR3: TGTGCCAGCGGGTCACGGACAGAAGCTTTCTTT.

V is TRBV5-3 and J is TRBJ1-5, with 10 bases that match TRBD1. TRBV5-3 is an ORF, and what it does is uncertain. Trimming at V came to 1 base and at J to 7 bases, leaving 5 bases not matched to a gene. The CDR3 covers 15 residues. The CDR3 is CARSLPDRGDQPQHF. CDR3 DNA sequence: TGTGCCAGAAGCTTGCCGGACAGGGGGGACCAGCCCCAGCATTTT.

Here the CDR3 reads CASSLAVYSYEQYF. In nucleotides, the CDR3 is TGTGCCAGTAGTCTAGCGGTTTACTCCTACGAGCAGTACTTC. This rearrangement joins TRBV19 to TRBJ2-7, with 7 bases aligning to TRBD2. Germline V gene sequence: CDR1 LNHDA, CDR2 SQIVND (reference sequence). V trimming: 5 bases; J trimming: 0 bases; junction bases outside the gene matches: 4. CDR3 length: 14 amino acids.

This clone is a singleton in its sample. The CDR3 loop reads CSVYGQLTGELFF. As DNA, the CDR3 is TGCAGCGTCTACGGACAACTCACCGGGGAGCTGTTTTTT. The chain recombines TRBV29-1 with TRBJ2-2, with D possibly being TRBD1 (5 bases). The V end was cut by 6 bases, the J end by 4 bases, with 12 bases between. Germline-derived CDR1 and CDR2 are SQVTM and ANQGSEA. CDR3 size: 13 residues.

This clone occurred a few times. This chain uses TRBV13 with TRBJ2-7, with a tentative D call TRBD1 (7 bases). V lost 4 bases and J 3 bases, leaving 13 bases between the germline ends. There are 14 residues in the CDR3. Germline CDR1 and CDR2: PRHDT and FYEKMQ (reference sequence). CDR3 protein: CASSSGDSYYEQYF. In nucleotides, the CDR3 is TGTGCCAGCAGCTCGGGGGACAGCTACTACGAGCAGTACTTC.

This clone was counted a few times. The same CDR3 arises from other DNA sequences in this sample as well. The chain has TRBV28 and TRBJ1-2, with TRBD1 identical over 11 bases. V was pared by 4 bases and J by 7 bases, with 2 bases of the junction left unmatched. Germline V gene data show CDR1 as MDHEN and CDR2 as SYDVKM. The CDR3 is made up of 13 amino acids. DNA for the CDR3: TGTGCCAGCAGTTCGGGACAGGGGGGTGGCTACACCTTC. Its translation: CASSSGQGGGYTF.

The chain has TRBV6-5 and TRBJ1-5; TRBD1 aligns across 8 bases. Germline CDR1 and CDR2: MNHEY and SVGAGI. This CDR3 is built from 15 residues. V was pared by 6 bases and J by 5 bases, with 9 bases of the junction left unmatched. Written as DNA, the CDR3 is TGTGCCAGCAGGCAGGGGGCGCGTTCGGATCAGCCCCAGCATTTT. This translates into CASRQGARSDQPQHF.

This clone was found once. V gene TRBV9 combines with J gene TRBJ2-1; 8 positions match TRBD2. The CDR3 length is 16 residues. J gave up 5 bases and V 3 bases, and 10 bases lay outside the gene matches. Looked up from germline, CDR1 is SGDLS and CDR2 is YYNGEE. The CDR3 sequence is CASSDMSSGIHNEQFF. The DNA of the CDR3 is TGTGCCAGCAGCGATATGAGTAGCGGGATCCACAATGAGCAGTTCTTC.